The table lists the clone carrying this T cell receptor beta chain with many counts. Germline V gene data show CDR1 as LGHDT and CDR2 as YNNKEL (reference sequence). The CDR3 length is 12 residues. V was shortened by 5 bases and J by 5 bases, with 9 bases between the two germline ends. Methods used by the authors: A typical sample had 95,638 TCRs, with roughly 20,000 to 690,600 overall. Each CDR3 protein gets one entry after TCRdb re-called the RACE reads with MiXCR. Here the V and J calls rest on TCRdb's processing, not on the authors' analysis. The sample shows about 46,000 distinct CDR3 sequences, 3.5% to 4.5% of them seen only once. The data are from a study of human T cells and chemical hapten exposure. This sample's time point: healthy volunteer bleed at 2 weeks. Total RNA extraction was carried out from unfractionated whole blood.

The sequence was collected from a female donor in good health. Some clones in this sample may be carry-over from other donors' samples. The sequencing input was whole blood. The J gene is TRBJ1-1, the V gene TRBV3-1, with D unclear. The DNA of the CDR3 is TGTGCCAGCAGCACGGACGGGACTGAAGCTTTCTTT. Amino acids: CASSTDGTEAFF.